These 26 T cell receptor beta chains came from one sample sequenced in a study of OX40 agonist ivuxolimab in advanced cancers. Here immunoSEQ multiplex PCR was the method, and the copy in TCRdb shows in-frame clones only, minus some. The sample lists 30,000 or so clones; 90% were seen once. Sequencing used CD4+ or CD8+ T cells sorted from blood, obtained in a trial of the OX40 agonist ivuxolimab. These receptors all come from an adult with an advanced solid tumor such as melanoma, head and neck, liver or kidney cancer.

The chain employs TRBV12-5 and TRBJ2-6; 7 bases map to TRBD1. V gave up 6 bases and J gave up 4 bases; unmatched junction bases: 12. Per germline, CDR1 LGHNT and CDR2 FRNRAP. The CDR3 is 17 amino acids. CDR3: CASGQIFTGVGANVLTF. The CDR3 region has the DNA TGTGCTAGTGGACAAATATTTACAGGGGTCGGGGCCAACGTCCTGACTTTC. Full variable domain (remainder filled in from reference TRBV12-5 and TRBJ2-6): DARVTQTPRHKVTEMGQEVTMRCQPILGHNTVFWYRQTMMQGLELLAYFRNRAPLDDSGMPKDRFSAEMPDATLATLKIQPSEPRDSAVYFCASGQIFTGVGANVLTFGAGSRLTVL.

The V gene is TRBV6-4, the J gene TRBJ1-3, with TRBD1 matching over 8 bases. Germline V CDR1 and CDR2: MRHNA, SNTAGT. There are 16 residues in the CDR3. Trimming removed 1 base from V and 9 bases from J; junction bases left unmatched: 11. CDR3 amino acids: CASSDWTGLHTGTIYF. CDR3 sequence (DNA): TGTGCCAGCAGTGACTGGACAGGGCTTCATACGGGCACCATATATTTT.

The chain couples TRBV7-8 to TRBJ2-3; D is unclear. Trimming took off 6 bases at V and 4 bases at J, with 8 bases between the two ends. The CDR3 length is 12 residues. CDR1 is SGHVS and CDR2 is FQNEAQ in the germline V gene. In DNA form, the CDR3 reads TGTGCCAGCAGTACCTCGGCAGATACGCAGTATTTT. Encoded protein: CASSTSADTQYF.

The chain carries TRBV7-9 and TRBJ1-1, with D possibly being TRBD1 (5 bases). From germline, CDR1 is SEHNR and CDR2 FQNEAQ (reference sequence). The CDR3 is 16 amino acids. V was cut by 1 base and J by 7 bases, with 19 bases left in between. CDR3 sequence reads: CASSLDSGRAILEAFF. The CDR3 nucleotides are TGTGCCAGCAGCTTAGACTCGGGCAGGGCCATCCTTGAAGCTTTCTTT.

The J gene is TRBJ2-2, the V gene TRBV15; D is unresolved. CDR3 length: 12 amino acids. Germline CDR1 is LNHNV and CDR2 is YYDKDF (reference sequence). The V end was cut by 5 bases, the J end by 6 bases, with 7 bases between. CDR3 residues: CATSGPAGELFF. CDR3 DNA sequence: TGTGCCACCAGCGGCCCGGCCGGGGAGCTGTTTTTT. The variable domain in full, with the rest retrieved from reference TRBV15 and TRBJ2-2, is DAMVIQNPRYQVTQFGKPVTLSCSQTLNHNVMYWYQQKSSQAPKLLFHYYDKDFNNEADTPDNFQSRRPNTSFCFLDIRSPGLGDTAMYLCATSGPAGELFFGEGSRLTVL.

The chain joins TRBV7-9 to TRBJ2-1; 11 bases fit TRBD2. The CDR3 spans 17 residues. The germline gives CDR1 SEHNR, CDR2 FQNEAQ (reference sequence). V lost 0 bases, J lost 3 bases, and 4 bases stayed unmatched. The CDR3 loop reads CASSLAMGLADYNEQFF. The CDR3, as DNA: TGTGCCAGCAGCTTAGCGATGGGACTAGCGGACTACAATGAGCAGTTCTTC.

The genes are TRBV4-1 and TRBJ1-6, with D possibly matching TRBD1 (6 bases). Germline loops: CDR1 MGHRA, CDR2 YSYEKL. The germline V and J ends were trimmed by 4 bases and 5 bases, with 12 bases remaining between them. CDR3 size: 15 residues. The CDR3 DNA follows: TGCGCCAGCAGCCCCGGGAGGGGGGATAATTCACCCCTCCACTTT. It translates to CASSPGRGDNSPLHF.

This clone has a single count. The chain links TRBV5-4 to TRBJ2-1; 15 nucleotides agree with TRBD2. The germline V gene has CDR1 SGHNT and CDR2 YYREEE (reference sequence). The CDR3 has 19 residues. The V segment lost 0 bases and the J segment 2 bases; nucleotides outside the gene matches: 6. CDR3 in amino acids: CASSLAGTSGRYPYNEQFF. As DNA, the CDR3 is TGTGCCAGCAGCTTGGCCGGGACTAGCGGGAGGTACCCCTACAATGAGCAGTTCTTC.

This sequence joins TRBV7-9 and TRBJ2-3; 8 bases are shared with TRBD2. The CDR3 covers 17 residues. The trim removed 5 bases at V and 4 bases at J, leaving 14 bases unmatched. Germline-derived CDR1 and CDR2 are SEHNR and FQNEAQ (reference sequence). CDR3 amino acids: CASSLGGAGGKADTQYF. The CDR3 bases are TGTGCCAGCAGCCTGGGGGGCGCGGGAGGTAAAGCAGATACGCAGTATTTT.

The chain carries TRBV7-9 and TRBJ2-1, with D unclear. The V and J ends lost 5 bases and 0 bases respectively, with 11 bases between them. The length of the CDR3 is 15 residues. The germline V gene encodes CDR1 SEHNR and CDR2 FQNEAQ (reference sequence). DNA for the CDR3: TGTGCCAGCAGCGATCGGACCAGCTCCTACAATGAGCAGTTCTTC. This gives the protein CASSDRTSSYNEQFF. Looking up the rest from reference TRBV7-9 and TRBJ2-1 gives the full variable domain: DTGVSQNPRHKITKRGQNVTFRCDPISEHNRLYWYRQTLGQGPEFLTYFQNEAQLEKSRLLSDRFSAERPKGSFSTLEIQRTEQGDSAMYLCASSDRTSSYNEQFFGPGTRLTVL.

With regard to this clone: The identical CDR3 is also encoded by other nucleotide sequences in the sample. The chain recombines TRBV5-1 with TRBJ2-1; unclear D gene. The V end lost 2 bases, the J end lost 4 bases, and 7 bases lay between the germline ends. The CDR3 is 13 residues long. CDR1 and CDR2 from the germline V gene are SGHRS and YFSETQ. The CDR3 region is CASSFDLYNEQFF. The DNA for the CDR3 is TGCGCCAGCAGCTTTGACCTTTACAATGAGCAGTTCTTC.

This clone was observed once. A single base is all that separates this from a far larger clone, so a read error is likely. The chain has TRBV13 and TRBJ2-4, with TRBD1 as a possible D gene (6 bases). This CDR3 has 14 amino acids. Per germline, CDR1 PRHDT and CDR2 FYEKMQ (reference sequence). V lost 5 bases to trimming and J lost 13 bases, with 21 bases between them. CDR3 residues: CASSEDRSYNEQYF. CDR3 bases: TGTGCCAGCAGCGAGGACAGAAGCTACAATGAGCAGTACTTC.

This clone has only a few counts. This CDR3 reads CSVEDPAGVVNEQFF. The CDR3 DNA reads as TGCAGCGTTGAAGATCCAGCGGGAGTCGTCAATGAGCAGTTCTTC. This chain connects TRBV29-1 to TRBJ2-1; TRBD2 aligns across 8 bases. The CDR3 is 15 amino acids. The V and J ends lost 0 bases and 6 bases, in that order; junction bases with no gene match: 7. The germline gives CDR1 SQVTM, CDR2 ANQGSEA.

The genes are TRBV14 and TRBJ2-1; TRBD2 matches 16 bases. CDR3 length: 15 residues. V was clipped by 6 bases and J by 8 bases; unmatched bases: 4. The germline CDR1 and CDR2 sequences are SGHDN and FVKESK. CDR3 amino acids: CASSLGTSGRDEQFF. The CDR3 DNA sequence: TGTGCCAGCAGTCTCGGGACTAGCGGGAGGGATGAGCAGTTCTTC. Filled out from reference TRBV14 and TRBJ2-1, the complete variable domain reads EAGVTQFPSHSVIEKGQTVTLRCDPISGHDNLYWYRRVMGKEIKFLLHFVKESKQDESGMPNNRFLAERTGGTYSTLKVQPAELEDSGVYFCASSLGTSGRDEQFFGPGTRLTVL.

The CDR3 coding sequence is TGCAGCGTCCTCCAAACAGGGGCTAGCACCGGGGAGCTGTTTTTT. This gives the protein CSVLQTGASTGELFF. The V gene is TRBV29-1, the J gene TRBJ2-2; 7 nucleotides match TRBD1. The J segment lost 4 bases and the V segment lost 6 bases, leaving 11 bases of the junction unmatched. The CDR3 contains 15 residues. Germline V gene data show CDR1 as SQVTM and CDR2 as ANQGSEA.

The V and J genes are TRBV5-6 and TRBJ1-1, with D uncertain. V lost 3 bases and J 0 bases, leaving 6 bases between the germline ends. The CDR3 covers 13 residues. Germline V gene sequence: CDR1 SGHDT, CDR2 YYEEEE. The CDR3, as DNA: TGTGCCAGCAGCTGGGATGTGAACACTGAAGCTTTCTTT. This encodes CASSWDVNTEAFF.

The chain links TRBV12-5 to TRBJ2-3, with D possibly being TRBD2 (7 bases). This CDR3 spans 15 amino acids. The V gene lost 7 bases and the J gene lost 4 bases, with 18 bases spanning the gap. Germline CDR1 LGHNT, CDR2 FRNRAP. The CDR3 DNA reads as TGTGCTAGTGACCCCTTTGGGGGGGGCGCAGATACGCAGTATTTT. Translating gives CASDPFGGGADTQYF. Looking up the rest from reference TRBV12-5 and TRBJ2-3 gives the full variable domain: DARVTQTPRHKVTEMGQEVTMRCQPILGHNTVFWYRQTMMQGLELLAYFRNRAPLDDSGMPKDRFSAEMPDATLATLKIQPSEPRDSAVYFCASDPFGGGADTQYFGPGTRLTVL.

The CDR3 nucleotides read TGTGCCAGTAGTATCACAGGGTACCACGAGCAGTACTTC. Translation: CASSITGYHEQYF. The chain is built from TRBV19 and TRBJ2-7, with a tentative D call TRBD1 (6 bases). Trimming took 3 bases from V and 5 from J, leaving 11 bases between them. The CDR3 is made up of 13 amino acids. CDR1 is LNHDA and CDR2 is SQIVND in the germline V gene (reference sequence).

This clone was seen a few times. As DNA, the CDR3 is TGTGCCAGCAGCCCCACCGGACCGGGGGTTCGTGGGGCTGAAGCTTTCTTT. It encodes CASSPTGPGVRGAEAFF. The V call is TRBV7-6, the J call TRBJ1-1, with a weak D call TRBD1 (5 bases). Germline values: CDR1 SGHVS, CDR2 FNYEAQ. V was cut by 5 bases and J by 6 bases, with 25 bases left in between. The CDR3 covers 17 residues.

This chain links TRBV19 with TRBJ2-7; possibly TRBD2 for D (5 bases). The CDR3 has 15 amino acids. Germline CDR1 LNHDA, CDR2 SQIVND (reference sequence). Trimming pared 3 bases from V and 2 bases from J, leaving 14 bases between. CDR3 region: CASSITPLGAYEQYF. Written as DNA, the CDR3 is TGTGCCAGTAGTATTACTCCTCTCGGGGCCTACGAGCAGTACTTC.

V usage is TRBV6-5 and J usage is TRBJ2-1; TRBD2 matches at 10 bases. Germline V lookup: CDR1 MNHEY, CDR2 SVGAGI. The V and J ends lost 6 bases and 0 bases, in that order; junction bases with no gene match: 2. The CDR3 covers 15 residues. CDR3 in DNA: TGTGCCAGCAGACCTAGCGGGAGCTCCTACAATGAGCAGTTCTTC. Amino acid sequence: CASRPSGSSYNEQFF.

The chain joins TRBV11-2 to TRBJ1-4; D is undetermined. The CDR3 is 11 residues long. Germline V gene data show CDR1 as SGHAT and CDR2 as FQNNGV. V lost 3 bases to trimming and J lost 9 bases, with 5 bases between them. The CDR3 loop reads CASSLEKKLFF. The DNA of the CDR3 is TGTGCCAGCAGCTTGGAGAAAAAACTGTTTTTT.

The chain is built from TRBV19 and TRBJ1-1; 7 nucleotides align to TRBD1. The V segment lost 1 base and the J segment 8 bases; nucleotides outside the gene matches: 10. The CDR3 runs 15 residues. Germline values: CDR1 LNHDA, CDR2 SQIVND (reference sequence). CDR3 sequence (DNA): TGTGCCAGTAGTATAGCTCAGGGGGGTTCGGACGAAGCTTTCTTT. Translated: CASSIAQGGSDEAFF.

The chain combines TRBV21-1 with TRBJ2-7; the tabulated D call, TRBD2, remains unverified against the DNA. TRBV21-1 is a listed pseudogene. The CDR3 is 15 amino acids. The CDR3 nucleotides read TGTGCCAGCAGCAAAGGGCTAGCGGTATCCTACGAGCAGTACTTC. This translates into CASSKGLAVSYEQYF.

This clone was found once. The rearrangement joins TRBV6-1 to TRBJ2-3; 10 bases are a match to TRBD1. CDR1 and CDR2 (germline): MNHNS, SASEGT. J was trimmed by 6 bases and V by 2 bases; bases with no gene match: 8. CDR3 size: 16 residues. CDR3 in amino acids: CASSERQGAPRDTQYF. CDR3 nucleotides: TGTGCCAGCAGTGAACGACAGGGGGCCCCCCGGGATACGCAGTATTTT.

V gene TRBV6-5 combines with J gene TRBJ2-1, with D hard to call. This CDR3 has 13 residues. Trimming removed 4 bases at V and 0 bases at J, with 4 bases between. The germline CDR1 and CDR2 sequences are MNHEY and SVGAGI. CDR3 amino acids: CASSWNSYNEQFF. In DNA, the CDR3 is TGTGCCAGCAGTTGGAACTCCTACAATGAGCAGTTCTTC.